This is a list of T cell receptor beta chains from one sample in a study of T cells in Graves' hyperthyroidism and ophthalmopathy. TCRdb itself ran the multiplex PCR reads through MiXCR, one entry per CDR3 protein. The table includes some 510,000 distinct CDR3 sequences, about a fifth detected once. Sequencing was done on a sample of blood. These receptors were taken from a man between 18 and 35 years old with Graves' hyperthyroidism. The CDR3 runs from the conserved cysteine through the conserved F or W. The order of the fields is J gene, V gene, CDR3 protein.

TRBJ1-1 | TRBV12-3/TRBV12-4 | CASSSDGVVAFF
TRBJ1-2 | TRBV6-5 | CASSSGTQYGYTF
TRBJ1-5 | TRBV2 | CASRETGRGQPQHF
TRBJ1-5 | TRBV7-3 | CASSLSFRDNQPQHF
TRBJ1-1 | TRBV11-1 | CASSSSQAGRATEAFF
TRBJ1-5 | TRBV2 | CASSPIDSNQPQHF
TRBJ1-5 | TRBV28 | CASSLSFESSNQPQHF
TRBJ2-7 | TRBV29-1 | CSVEITYEQYF
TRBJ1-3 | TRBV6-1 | CASRRTADSGNTIYF
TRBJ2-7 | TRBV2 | CASNSVAGDEQYF
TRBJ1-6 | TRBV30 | CAWRWFYNSPLHF
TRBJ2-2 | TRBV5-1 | CASSLATSISAGELFF
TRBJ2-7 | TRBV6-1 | CASKGDSRPEQYF
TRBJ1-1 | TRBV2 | CASISGTLMDTEAFF
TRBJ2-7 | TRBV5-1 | CASSLVPGQGAIAYEQYF
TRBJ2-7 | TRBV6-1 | CASSKRTGGNYEQYF
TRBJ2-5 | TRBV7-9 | CASSRQMETQYF
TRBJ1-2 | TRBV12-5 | CASGLDSGGYTF
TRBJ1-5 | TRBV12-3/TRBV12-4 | CASSLGGWGAGNQPQHF
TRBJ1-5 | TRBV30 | CAWSQAQMEPQHF
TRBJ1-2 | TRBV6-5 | CASLLPEGGYTF
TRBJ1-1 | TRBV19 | CASTLDRVNTEAFF
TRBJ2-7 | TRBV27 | CASRRTGSASYEQYF
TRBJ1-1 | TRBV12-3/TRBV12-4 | CASSFSQGAEAFF
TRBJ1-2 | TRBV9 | CASSVGGHPDTYGYTF
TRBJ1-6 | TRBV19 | CASSLHVGYNSPLHF
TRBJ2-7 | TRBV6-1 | CASSEAYRGF
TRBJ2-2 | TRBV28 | CASSYRGPGTGELFF
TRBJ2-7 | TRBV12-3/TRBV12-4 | CASSLTGSSYEQYF
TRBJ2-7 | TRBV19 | CASSIYRQETYEQYF
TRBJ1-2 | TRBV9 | CASSPGSGVNYGYTF
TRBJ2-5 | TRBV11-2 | CASSPMGYGRETQYF
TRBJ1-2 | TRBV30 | CACLPPGQDGYTF
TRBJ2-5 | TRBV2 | CASTEEVGAETQYF
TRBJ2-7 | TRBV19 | CASSGDRYYEQYF
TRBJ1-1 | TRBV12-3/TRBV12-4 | CASTLTGGNTEAFF
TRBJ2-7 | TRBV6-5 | CASSYSPGVEQYF
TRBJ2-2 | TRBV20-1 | CSASASGVNTGELFF
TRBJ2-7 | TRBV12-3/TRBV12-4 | CASSTPTSGSYEQYF
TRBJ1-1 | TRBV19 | CASRSSGGDTEAFF
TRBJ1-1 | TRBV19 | CASSSEEVFNTEAFF
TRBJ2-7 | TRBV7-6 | CASSSPDSIYEQYF
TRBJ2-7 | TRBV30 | CAWRRGLARYEQYF
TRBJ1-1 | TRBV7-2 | CASSRQGGNTEAFF
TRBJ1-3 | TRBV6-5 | CASSYSSRAGNTIYF
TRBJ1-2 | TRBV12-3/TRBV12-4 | CASSFWAGTHYGYTF
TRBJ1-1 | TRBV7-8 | CASSEGGSRDTEAFF
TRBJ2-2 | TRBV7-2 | CASSLWSRGAGELFF
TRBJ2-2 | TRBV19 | CASSRTGGTGELFF
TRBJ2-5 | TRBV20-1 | CSASGDGETQYF
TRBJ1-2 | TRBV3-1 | CASSQDLALYGYTF
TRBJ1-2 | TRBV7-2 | CASSPYRAGYTF
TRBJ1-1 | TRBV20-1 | CSARGDSVNTEAFF
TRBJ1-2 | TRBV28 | CASSLSGTGYGYTF
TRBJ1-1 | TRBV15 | CATSDPRVRENTEAFF
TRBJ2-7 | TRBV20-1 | CSASPPTSGRLYEQYF
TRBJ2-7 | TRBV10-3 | CAIRQASREQYF
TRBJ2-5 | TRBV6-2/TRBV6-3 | CASRDGLAGVGRRETQYF